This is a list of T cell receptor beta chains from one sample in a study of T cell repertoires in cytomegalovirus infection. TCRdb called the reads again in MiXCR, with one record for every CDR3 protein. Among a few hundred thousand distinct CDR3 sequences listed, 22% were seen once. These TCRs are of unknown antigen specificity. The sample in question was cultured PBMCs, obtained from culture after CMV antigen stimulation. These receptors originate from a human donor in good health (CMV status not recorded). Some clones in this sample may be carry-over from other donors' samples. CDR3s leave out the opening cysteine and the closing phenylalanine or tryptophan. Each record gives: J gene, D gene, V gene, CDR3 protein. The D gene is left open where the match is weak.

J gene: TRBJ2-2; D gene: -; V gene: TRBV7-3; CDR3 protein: ASSLTPFTDTGELF
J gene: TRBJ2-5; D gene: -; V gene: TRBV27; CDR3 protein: ASSLRGLKGVETQY
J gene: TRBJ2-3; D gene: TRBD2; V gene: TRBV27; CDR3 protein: ATNRLAGSTDTQY
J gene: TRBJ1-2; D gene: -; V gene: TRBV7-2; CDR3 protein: ASSLSGAKTNYGYT
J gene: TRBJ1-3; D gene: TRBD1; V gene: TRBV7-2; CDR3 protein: ASSLGGLQGAGGNTIY
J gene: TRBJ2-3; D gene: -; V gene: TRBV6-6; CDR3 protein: ASRRPGGTDTQY
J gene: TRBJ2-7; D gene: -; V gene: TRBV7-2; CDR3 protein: ASSHGLPRKFYEQY
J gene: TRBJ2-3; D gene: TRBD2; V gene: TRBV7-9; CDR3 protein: ASSVEGVTSGSTDTQY
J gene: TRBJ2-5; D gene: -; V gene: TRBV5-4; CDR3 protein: ASSLGAEEETQY
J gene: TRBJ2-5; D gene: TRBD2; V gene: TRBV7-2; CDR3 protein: ASSLMLAGETQY
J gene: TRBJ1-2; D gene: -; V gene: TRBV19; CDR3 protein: ATREGTQGYT
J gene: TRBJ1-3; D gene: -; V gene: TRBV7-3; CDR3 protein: ASQRGAGNTIY
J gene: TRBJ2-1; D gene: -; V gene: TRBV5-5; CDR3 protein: ASKVSGVYSYNEQF